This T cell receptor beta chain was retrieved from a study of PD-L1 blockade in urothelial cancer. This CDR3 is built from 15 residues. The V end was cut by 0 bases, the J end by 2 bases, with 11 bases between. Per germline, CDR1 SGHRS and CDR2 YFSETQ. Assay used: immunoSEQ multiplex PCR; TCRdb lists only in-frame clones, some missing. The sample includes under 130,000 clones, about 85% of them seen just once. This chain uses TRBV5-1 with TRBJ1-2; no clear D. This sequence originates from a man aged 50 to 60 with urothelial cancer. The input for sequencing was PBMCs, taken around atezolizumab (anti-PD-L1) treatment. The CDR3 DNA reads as TGCGCCAGCAGCTTGGCCCAAGCGGGAAACTATGGCTACACCTTC. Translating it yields CASSLAQAGNYGYTF.